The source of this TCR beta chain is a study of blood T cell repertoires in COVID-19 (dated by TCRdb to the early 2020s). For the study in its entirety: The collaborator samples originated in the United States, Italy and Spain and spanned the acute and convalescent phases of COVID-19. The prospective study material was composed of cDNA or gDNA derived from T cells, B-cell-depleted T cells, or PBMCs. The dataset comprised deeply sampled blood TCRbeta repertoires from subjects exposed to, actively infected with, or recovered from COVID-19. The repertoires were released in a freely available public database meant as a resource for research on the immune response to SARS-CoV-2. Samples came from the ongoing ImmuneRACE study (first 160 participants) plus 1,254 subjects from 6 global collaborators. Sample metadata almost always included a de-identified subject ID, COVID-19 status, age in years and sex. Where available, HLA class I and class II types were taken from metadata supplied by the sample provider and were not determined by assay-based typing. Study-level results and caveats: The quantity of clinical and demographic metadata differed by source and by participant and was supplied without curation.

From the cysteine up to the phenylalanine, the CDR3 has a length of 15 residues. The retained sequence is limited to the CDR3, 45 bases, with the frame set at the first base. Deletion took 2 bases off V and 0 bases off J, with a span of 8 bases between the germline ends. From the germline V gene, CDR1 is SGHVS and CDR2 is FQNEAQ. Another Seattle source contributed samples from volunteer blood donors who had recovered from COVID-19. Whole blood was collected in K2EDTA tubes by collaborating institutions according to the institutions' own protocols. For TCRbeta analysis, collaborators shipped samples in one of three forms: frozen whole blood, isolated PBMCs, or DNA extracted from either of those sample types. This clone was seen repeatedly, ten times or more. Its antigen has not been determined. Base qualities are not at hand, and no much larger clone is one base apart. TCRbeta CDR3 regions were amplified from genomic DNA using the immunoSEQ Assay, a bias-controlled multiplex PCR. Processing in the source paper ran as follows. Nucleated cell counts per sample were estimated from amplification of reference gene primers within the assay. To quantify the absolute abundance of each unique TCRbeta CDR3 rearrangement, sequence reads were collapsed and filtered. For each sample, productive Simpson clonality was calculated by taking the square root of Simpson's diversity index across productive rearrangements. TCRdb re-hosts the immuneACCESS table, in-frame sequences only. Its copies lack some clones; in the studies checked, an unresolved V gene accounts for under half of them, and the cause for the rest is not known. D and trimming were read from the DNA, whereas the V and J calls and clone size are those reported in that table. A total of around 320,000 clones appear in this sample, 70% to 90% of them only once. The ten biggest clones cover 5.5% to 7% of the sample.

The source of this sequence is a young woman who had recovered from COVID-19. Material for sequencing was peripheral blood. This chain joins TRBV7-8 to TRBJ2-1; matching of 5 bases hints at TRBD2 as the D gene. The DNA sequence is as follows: TGTGCCAGCAGCTTAAGGGAGAGCTCCTACAATGAGCAGTTCTTC. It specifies CASSLRESSYNEQFF.